This T cell receptor beta chain came from a study of breast tumors, draining lymph nodes, adjacent tissues. Samples came from axillary lymph nodes draining the breast cancer. In TCRdb, the multiplex PCR reads were re-called with MiXCR into one record per CDR3 protein. Here the sample spans 200,000 to 250,000 distinct CDR3 sequences, about 32% being singletons. Material: axillary lymph node tissue. The sequence was collected from a female donor with breast cancer. Some clones in this sample may be carry-over from other donors' samples.

In nucleotides, the CDR3 is TGTGCCAGCAGCTCTGACAGGAGCCTCGGGGAGACCCAGTACTTC. Protein: CASSSDRSLGETQYF. The J gene is TRBJ2-5, the V gene TRBV7-3; D is perhaps TRBD1 (6 bases). The CDR3 spans 15 residues. V was cut by 4 bases and J by 5 bases, with 17 bases left in between. CDR1 and CDR2 from the germline V gene are SGHTA and FQGTGA.